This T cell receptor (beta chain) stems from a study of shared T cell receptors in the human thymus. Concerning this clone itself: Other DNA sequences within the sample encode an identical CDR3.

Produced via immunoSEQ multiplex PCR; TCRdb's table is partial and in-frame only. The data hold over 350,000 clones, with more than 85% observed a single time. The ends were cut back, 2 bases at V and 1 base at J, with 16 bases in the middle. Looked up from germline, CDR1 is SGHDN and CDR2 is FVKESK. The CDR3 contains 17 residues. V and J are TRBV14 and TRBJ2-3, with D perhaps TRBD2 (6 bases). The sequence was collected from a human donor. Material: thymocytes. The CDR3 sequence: CASSQIIAARGTDTQYF. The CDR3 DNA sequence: TGTGCCAGCAGCCAAATCATAGCGGCACGCGGCACAGATACGCAGTATTTT.